This TCR beta chain was recorded in a study of shared clonotypes between healthy human individuals (dated by TCRdb to about 2020). Looking at the study overall: Three men and a couple of women, aged 18 to 49 years, made up the cohort. For each donor, CD4 naive and CD4 memory were each run on three plates, CD8 naive on two plates, and CD8 memory on one plate. The study deeply sequenced blood TCR repertoires of five healthy adults to estimate repertoire size and the extent of clonotype sharing between individuals. Different laboratories and diverse techniques were used to prepare libraries and sequence TCR repertoires, to increase sequencing depth and limit assay-specific biases. Each donor's leukapheresis produced roughly between roughly 0.9 and 8.9 billion PBMCs.

Healthy HIV-negative adults with no recently reported acute infections or vaccinations were included as donors. All donors were Caucasian adults living in Nashville, Tennessee, USA. CD4+ T cells were enriched by magnetic negative selection; naive cells were then positively selected on CD45RA, and the negative fraction formed the memory subset. Blood was collected by leukapheresis, and PBMCs were isolated by Ficoll-Histopaque density gradient centrifugation and then cryopreserved in liquid nitrogen vapor phase. Analytical flow cytometry was used to check the purity and quantity of each magnetically sorted T cell population. Genomic DNA was isolated from every sorted fraction and measured by UV absorbance on a Nanodrop 2000c. Trimming leaves V shorter by 10 bases and J shorter by 5 bases, with the junction holding 14 bases beyond the gene matches. The CDR3 holds 15 amino acids from the cysteine to the phenylalanine. Solely the CDR3 DNA is kept, with 45 bases framed from the first base. CDR1 and CDR2 are drawn from the germline V gene (reference sequence): LNHDA, SQIVND.

A remark on this clone: Its antigen specificity is not known. Base qualities were left out, and no much larger clone turns up one base away.

Using the deep immunoSEQ assay, multiplex PCR amplified TCR CDR3 regions from genomic DNA. Genomic DNA extracted from each cell subset was distributed evenly over all wells of several immunoSEQ 96-well plates, and each plate served as one replicate. Each replicate PCR for sorted subsets received about 200 ng genomic DNA, equal to roughly 33,000 T cell genomes. Purified libraries were measured with a Qubit 3.0 fluorometer, size-checked on a Bioanalyzer 2100, and measured again with the KAPA Library Quantification kit. Each immunoSEQ 96-well plate was sequenced on its own single-read 150-cycle Illumina NextSeq 550 flow cell. In the source study's methods: Because the immunoSEQ output held only junctional sequences and lacked quality scores, the filtering could not match the filtering applied to full-length reads. Sequences were annotated with PyIR, a Python wrapper for IgBLAST v1.9, and V/J genes and CDR3 were assigned using IMGT germline references. Any read was removed if the V/J assignment was weak (E-value above 1e-6), the CDR3 was missing, or the read contained stop codons, out-of-frame junctions, or ambiguous translated residues. V3J clonotypes were defined as sequences sharing the same inferred V gene, J gene, and CDR3 amino acid sequence. Percentage overlap between repertoires was calculated by dividing the number of shared unique clonotypes by the size of the smaller repertoire. Richness of each repertoire was evaluated using RTK rarefaction, the Chao1 estimator, and Recon v2.1 estimates of unobserved clonotypes. Generation probabilities for all TCRbeta clonotypes obtained by the gDNA method from a few donors were computed using OLGA. TCRdb carries this immuneACCESS record with in-frame sequences only. Its versions omit some clonotypes, under half of them owing to an unresolved V gene in the studies checked, with the rest unexplained. V and J calls and clone size are those listed in that table; D and trimming were worked out from the DNA. The sample has over a million clones on record, roughly 98% of them singletons. The ten largest account for 0.4% to 0.55% of the sample.

Study-wide findings and limitations: Pairwise subsampling indicated that sequencing depth was expected to affect the degree of clonotype sharing among donors. When several donors were compared, the shared fraction of clonotypes was around 5% for naive CD4, 3.5% to 4% for naive CD8, about 2.4% for memory CD4, and 0.3% to 0.5% for memory CD8. Estimated clonotype richness was generally larger for naive than for memory subsets. The genetic and exposure-history diversity represented was limited by the small number of donors. Even with the large sequencing depth, rarefaction of the sorted-subset datasets indicated that sequencing was incomplete. Compared with non-shared clonotypes, the clonotypes found in all four sorted-subset donors had higher generation probabilities. Sampling was limited to blood, and TCR repertoires in tissue likely differ from TCR repertoires in blood.

This TCR came from a man younger than 40 in good health. The V and J segments used are TRBV19 and TRBJ1-5, with 7 bases in between that match TRBD1. Sequencing used naive CD4+ T cells sorted from blood. The sample's cell subset or site label, decoded: CD45RA+ positively selected. The CDR3 reads as follows: CATSLTGPIHQPQHF. The bases read TGTGCCACTTCTTTGACAGGGCCCATTCATCAGCCCCAGCATTTT.